This is a list of T cell receptor beta chains from one sample in a study of blood T cells in healthy people across ages. TCRdb reanalysed the 5' RACE reads using MiXCR and keeps one entry per CDR3 protein. The sample includes about 650,000 distinct CDR3 sequences, about 32% of them seen just once. Sample: blood. The receptors come from a woman aged 80 or older in good health. Each CDR3 is given with its conserved first and last residue. Fields, in order: clone size, V gene, D gene, J gene, CDR3 protein, CDR3 DNA. D genes are given only for firm matches. Clone size is shown for a subset of rows, as once, few, many or a class of expanded clone.

>many|TRBV5-5|TRBD1|TRBJ1-2
CASSFSPQGGPSGYTF
TGTGCCAGCAGCTTTAGTCCCCAGGGGGGGCCAAGCGGCTACACCTTC
>few|TRBV20-1|NA|TRBJ1-5
CSARVKAGGQPQHF
TGCAGTGCTAGAGTAAAGGCAGGTGGTCAGCCCCAGCATTTT
>NA|TRBV9|NA|TRBJ2-7
CVSSVVPSYEQYF
TGTGTCAGCAGCGTAGTCCCGTCCTACGAGCAGTACTTC
>many|TRBV15|NA|TRBJ2-7
CATSSPQSAGLEQYF
TGTGCCACCAGCTCCCCGCAGAGCGCAGGGCTCGAGCAGTACTTC
>many|TRBV20-1|NA|TRBJ2-1
CSADIDLSYNEQFF
TGCAGTGCCGATATAGACCTCTCCTACAATGAGCAGTTCTTC
>many|TRBV6-1|NA|TRBJ2-6
CANSGTLSGANVLTF
TGTGCCAACAGTGGTACACTCTCTGGGGCCAACGTCCTGACTTTC
>many|TRBV13|TRBD2|TRBJ2-5
CASSLIAGDQETQYF
TGTGCCAGCAGCTTAATCGCGGGGGACCAAGAGACCCAGTACTTC
>few|TRBV6-5|NA|TRBJ2-2
CASSAQGTELFF
TGTGCCAGCAGCGCACAGGGAACGGAGCTGTTTTTT
>few|TRBV30|NA|TRBJ2-7
CAWSEGGIGYEQYF
TGTGCCTGGAGCGAAGGGGGAATAGGGTACGAGCAGTACTTC
>NA|TRBV28|NA|TRBJ2-4
CASSPSGVRQYF
TGTGCCAGCAGTCCATCGGGGGTTAGGCAGTACTTC
>many|TRBV7-9|TRBD1|TRBJ1-1
CASSEGALRNTEAFF
TGTGCCAGCAGTGAGGGGGCCTTAAGGAACACTGAAGCTTTCTTT
>NA|TRBV19|NA|TRBJ1-2
CASIGQEKPRAYGYTF
TGTGCCAGTATTGGGCAGGAAAAGCCCCGGGCTTATGGCTACACCTTC
>NA|TRBV5-1|TRBD2|TRBJ2-7
CASSLTPGRELPYEQYF
TGCGCCAGCAGCTTGACCCCCGGGAGGGAACTACCCTACGAGCAGTACTTC
>many|TRBV20-1|TRBD2|TRBJ2-3
CSSGTSGGAIDTQYF
TGCAGTTCAGGGACTAGCGGGGGGGCAATAGATACGCAGTATTTT
>many|TRBV9|TRBD2|TRBJ2-7
CASSVAGGTYEQYF
TGTGCCAGCAGCGTGGCCGGGGGGACCTACGAGCAGTACTTC
>many|TRBV5-1|NA|TRBJ1-1
CASSLARGGGNTEAFF
TGCGCCAGCAGCTTGGCTCGGGGGGGTGGAAACACTGAAGCTTTCTTT
>NA|TRBV9|TRBD1|TRBJ1-5
CASSVGTGGYGQPQHF
TGTGCCAGCAGCGTAGGGACAGGGGGCTATGGACAGCCCCAGCATTTT
>many|TRBV20-1|NA|TRBJ2-7
CSADGAGRYEQYF
TGCAGTGCCGACGGGGCGGGGAGGTACGAGCAGTACTTC
>few|TRBV5-5|NA|TRBJ1-2
CASSFSGHNGYTF
TGTGCCAGCAGCTTTTCCGGACATAATGGCTACACCTTC
>many|TRBV20-1|TRBD2|TRBJ2-3
CSARDAASGDDTQYF
TGCAGTGCTAGAGATGCGGCTAGCGGGGATGATACGCAGTATTTT
>many|TRBV29-1|NA|TRBJ2-7
CSVVGRDRGSSYEQYF
TGCAGCGTGGTAGGACGGGACCGGGGCAGCTCCTACGAGCAGTACTTC
>NA|TRBV10-3|NA|TRBJ2-5
CAISESQAGETQYF
TGTGCCATCAGTGAGTCGCAGGCTGGAGAGACCCAGTACTTC
>many|TRBV7-8|NA|TRBJ2-7
CASSLRGNYEQYF
TGTGCCAGCAGCTTAAGGGGCAACTACGAGCAGTACTTC
>NA|TRBV2|NA|TRBJ2-2
CASRRRGTGELFF
TGTGCCAGCAGACGCAGGGGAACCGGGGAGCTGTTTTTT
>NA|TRBV5-6|NA|TRBJ2-3
CASSLVSDSSTDTQYF
TGTGCCAGCAGCCTGGTCAGCGACTCTAGCACAGATACGCAGTATTTT
>many|TRBV20-1|NA|TRBJ2-3
CSASVDSTDTQYF
TGCAGTGCTAGTGTTGATAGCACAGATACGCAGTATTTT
>many|TRBV4-1|NA|TRBJ1-3
CASSQDPGTAGNTIYF
TGCGCCAGCAGCCAAGATCCGGGCACGGCAGGAAACACCATATATTTT
>NA|TRBV4-3|NA|TRBJ2-7
CASSQEPGPTYEQYF
TGCGCCAGCAGCCAAGAACCGGGACCCACCTACGAGCAGTACTTC
>many|TRBV5-1|TRBD2|TRBJ2-1
CASSQPGLGEFF
TGCGCCAGCAGCCAACCGGGACTAGGGGAGTTCTTC
>NA|TRBV20-1|NA|TRBJ2-2
CSAKTGVRGELFF
TGCAGTGCTAAGACCGGGGTCCGGGGGGAGCTGTTTTTT
>NA|TRBV29-1|NA|TRBJ1-1
CSVDSASTEAFF
TGCAGCGTTGATTCGGCCTCCACTGAAGCTTTCTTT
>many|TRBV29-1|TRBD1|TRBJ1-2
CSVPQGAQFYGYTF
TGCAGCGTTCCCCAGGGGGCCCAATTCTATGGCTACACCTTC
>NA|TRBV20-1|NA|TRBJ1-1
CSANAGVTEAFF
TGCAGTGCTAACGCTGGGGTAACTGAAGCTTTCTTT
>NA|TRBV15|NA|TRBJ2-3
CATSTLLTDTQYF
TGTGCCACCAGCACACTACTCACAGATACGCAGTATTTT
>NA|TRBV7-2|TRBD2|TRBJ2-4
CVGSFPRGGAGGTKNIQYF
TGTGTCGGCAGCTTCCCCCGCGGTGGGGCGGGGGGGACAAAAAACATTCAGTACTTC
>many|TRBV7-2|TRBD2|TRBJ2-1
CASSGGGYNEQFF
TGTGCCAGCAGCGGGGGGGGCTACAATGAGCAGTTCTTC
>few|TRBV25-1|NA|TRBJ2-1
CASSGIPCNEQFF
TGTGCCAGCAGTGGCATCCCCTGCAATGAGCAGTTCTTC
>NA|TRBV18|TRBD1|TRBJ1-6
CASSPRPPDRGSGSYNSPLHF
TGTGCCAGCTCACCACGACCCCCGGACAGGGGTTCAGGCTCCTATAATTCACCCCTCCACTTT
>NA|TRBV11-2|TRBD2|TRBJ2-1
CASSLGSRGGHNEQFF
TGTGCCAGCAGCTTAGGTTCGCGGGGGGGCCACAATGAGCAGTTCTTC
>many|TRBV6-6|NA|TRBJ1-4
CASSYRDGNEKLFF
TGTGCCAGCAGTTACCGGGATGGTAATGAAAAACTGTTTTTT
>large|TRBV4-1|TRBD2|TRBJ2-3
CASSQEDAGGEDTQYF
TGCGCCAGCAGCCAAGAGGACGCGGGGGGCGAGGATACGCAGTATTTT
>NA|TRBV20-1|NA|TRBJ2-1
CSAFSRGSLAGSYNEQFF
TGCAGTGCTTTTTCAAGAGGCAGCCTCGCGGGTTCCTACAATGAGCAGTTCTTC
>NA|TRBV7-9|NA|TRBJ2-2
CASSKSPNGAGELFF
TGTGCCAGCAGCAAAAGTCCCAACGGGGCCGGGGAGCTGTTTTTT
>many|TRBV9|NA|TRBJ2-7
CASSVATDLGEQYF
TGTGCCAGCAGCGTAGCTACCGATCTGGGTGAGCAGTACTTC
>NA|TRBV5-5|NA|TRBJ1-1
CASSLTGSLVEAFF
TGTGCCAGCAGCTTGACAGGTTCGCTGGTGGAAGCTTTCTTT
>many|TRBV6-5|NA|TRBJ2-7
CASSYSAPTQGYEQYF
TGTGCCAGCAGTTACTCAGCACCGACACAGGGCTACGAGCAGTACTTC
>many|TRBV6-1|TRBD2|TRBJ2-5
CASSEILAGETQYF
TGTGCCAGCAGTGAAATACTAGCGGGAGAGACCCAGTACTTC
>many|TRBV9|NA|TRBJ2-3
CASSVGGAPTDTQYF
TGTGCCAGCAGCGTAGGAGGGGCTCCCACAGATACGCAGTATTTT